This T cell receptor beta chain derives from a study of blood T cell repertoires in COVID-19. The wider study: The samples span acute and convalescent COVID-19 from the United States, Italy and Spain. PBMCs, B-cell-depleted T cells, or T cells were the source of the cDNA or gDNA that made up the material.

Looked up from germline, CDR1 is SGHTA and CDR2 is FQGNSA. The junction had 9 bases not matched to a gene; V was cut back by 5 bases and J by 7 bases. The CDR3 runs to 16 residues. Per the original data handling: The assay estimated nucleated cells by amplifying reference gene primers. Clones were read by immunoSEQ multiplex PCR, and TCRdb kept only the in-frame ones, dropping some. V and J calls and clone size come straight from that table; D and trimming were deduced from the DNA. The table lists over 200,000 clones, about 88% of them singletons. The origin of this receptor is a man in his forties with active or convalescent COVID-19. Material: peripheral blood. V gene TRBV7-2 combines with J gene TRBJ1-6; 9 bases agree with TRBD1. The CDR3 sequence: CASSPFGQGLNSPLHF. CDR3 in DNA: TGTGCCAGCAGCCCGTTTGGACAGGGGCTCAATTCACCCCTCCACTTT.